These 5 T cell receptor beta chains share one sample of origin, sequenced in a study of chemoradiotherapy in HPV16-positive cancers. Some clones are missing from TCRdb's copy, which holds only in-frame ones; the method was immunoSEQ multiplex PCR. The sample records about 22,000 clones, 85% to 90% being singletons. The sample was blood, taken from a patient who underwent chemoradiotherapy. Receptors originate from a human donor with HPV-associated anogenital cancer.

The chain employs TRBV28 and TRBJ2-3, with 9 bases aligning to TRBD2. In germline, CDR1 is MDHEN, CDR2 SYDVKM. J was trimmed by 8 bases and V by 2 bases; bases with no gene match: 8. The CDR3 extends over 15 amino acids. The CDR3 coding sequence is TGTGCCAGCAGTTTAGGGCTAGCGGGGCTGAGTACGCAGTATTTT. Translated, it gives CASSLGLAGLSTQYF.

V gene TRBV10-3 combines with J gene TRBJ2-3; a weak D match, TRBD1 (6 bases). This CDR3 is 13 amino acids long. V lost 3 bases to trimming and J lost 6 bases, with 10 bases between them. The germline V gene encodes CDR1 ENHRY and CDR2 SYGVKD. Here the CDR3 DNA reads TGTGCCATCAGTGACCTGGGGGCCGATACGCAGTATTTT. Its translation: CAISDLGADTQYF.

The CDR3 loop reads CASSLNPGQGGNYGYTF. CDR3 DNA sequence: TGTGCCAGCAGCTTAAATCCCGGACAGGGGGGAAACTATGGCTACACCTTC. The V call is TRBV5-5, the J call TRBJ1-2; 10 bases match TRBD1. V lost 2 bases and J lost 2; bases outside the gene matches: 9. Germline CDR1 SGHKS, CDR2 YYEKEE (reference sequence). The CDR3 contains 17 residues. The full variable domain, in which reference TRBV5-5 and TRBJ1-2 provide the parts outside the CDR3, is DAGVTQSPTHLIKTRGQQVTLRCSPISGHKSVSWYQQVLGQGPQFIFQYYEKEERGRGNFPDRFSARQFPNYSSELNVNALLLGDSALYLCASSLNPGQGGNYGYTFGSGTRLTVV.

The gene calls are TRBV5-1 and TRBJ2-5, with 9 nucleotides matching TRBD2. Trimming took 1 base from V and 4 from J; bases not matched to a gene: 8. Looked up from germline, CDR1 is SGHRS and CDR2 is YFSETQ. The CDR3 consists of 16 residues. The CDR3 region is CASSLLGSGGSETQYF. As DNA, the CDR3 is TGCGCCAGCAGCTTGCTAGGTAGCGGGGGTTCAGAGACCCAGTACTTC.

J is TRBJ2-7 and V is TRBV5-8; D unclear. V dropped 2 bases and J dropped 4 bases, with 4 bases sitting between them. CDR1 and CDR2 (germline): SGHTS, YDEGEE. This CDR3 comprises 11 residues. The CDR3 protein is CASSFMYEQYV. CDR3 DNA sequence: TGTGCCAGCAGCTTTATGTACGAGCAGTACGTC.